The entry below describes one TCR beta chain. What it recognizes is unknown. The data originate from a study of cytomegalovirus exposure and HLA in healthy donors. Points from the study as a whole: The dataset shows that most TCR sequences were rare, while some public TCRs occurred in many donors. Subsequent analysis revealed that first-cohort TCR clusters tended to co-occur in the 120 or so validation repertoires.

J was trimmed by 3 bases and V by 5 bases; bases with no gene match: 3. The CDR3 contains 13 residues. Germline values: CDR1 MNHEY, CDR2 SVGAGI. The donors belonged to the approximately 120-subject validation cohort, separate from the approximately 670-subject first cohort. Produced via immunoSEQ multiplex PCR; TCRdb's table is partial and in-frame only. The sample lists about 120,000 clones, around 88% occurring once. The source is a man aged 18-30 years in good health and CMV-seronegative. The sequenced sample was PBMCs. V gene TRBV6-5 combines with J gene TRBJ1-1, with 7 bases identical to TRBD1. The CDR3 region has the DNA TGTGCCAGCAGTAGACAGGGCGACACTGAAGCTTTCTTT. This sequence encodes CASSRQGDTEAFF.